Listed below are T cell receptor beta chains from one sample, sequenced in a study of T cells in Graves' hyperthyroidism and ophthalmopathy. In TCRdb, the multiplex PCR reads were re-called with MiXCR into one record per CDR3 protein. Of around 500,000 distinct CDR3 sequences listed, approximately 14% are singletons. Sequenced input: blood. The receptors here all came from a woman between 35 and 50 years old with Graves' hyperthyroidism. CDR3s include the opening cysteine and the closing phenylalanine or tryptophan. Fields, in order: J gene, V gene, CDR3 protein.

TRBJ2-3 TRBV29-1 CSVEDWMAGGRPDTQYF
TRBJ2-5 TRBV24-1 CATSDFTELGTQYF
TRBJ1-1 TRBV7-9 CASSLDTNTEAFF
TRBJ1-5 TRBV9 CASSATGGNQPQHF
TRBJ2-5 TRBV5-1 CASTFSMATVRGETQYF
TRBJ2-5 TRBV20-1 CSAGRGGWETQYF
TRBJ1-2 TRBV29-1 CSVESRRDYGYTF
TRBJ1-4 TRBV6-1 CASTRSGTGKLFF
TRBJ1-4 TRBV7-8 CASSLLTGDEKLFF
TRBJ2-7 TRBV4-1 CASSQDFPAGGHEQYF
TRBJ2-3 TRBV28 CASSSLGSASTDTQYF
TRBJ2-1 TRBV7-9 CASSYRTGDPYNEQFF
TRBJ1-1 TRBV7-9 CASSSFENTEAFF
TRBJ1-1 TRBV20-1 CSAREGEKAFF
TRBJ2-7 TRBV11-2 CASSFAPAGYEQYF
TRBJ2-1 TRBV11-3 CASSLVAGRDNEQFF
TRBJ1-3 TRBV6-1 CASSLSGQGFSGNTIYF
TRBJ2-1 TRBV3-1 CASSPTGTSGYNEQFF
TRBJ2-2 TRBV20-1 CSARESGQNTGELFF
TRBJ2-2 TRBV7-9 CASSLGGGRAYGELFF
TRBJ1-5 TRBV10-2 CASSAGTGYLWPQHF
TRBJ2-1 TRBV2 CASKAGGPYNEQFF
TRBJ2-3 TRBV7-6 CASSLSQIGDTQYF
TRBJ1-5 TRBV12-3/TRBV12-4 CASSFGWGFEQPQHF
TRBJ1-2 TRBV20-1 CSASTVRGNGYTF
TRBJ2-5 TRBV7-2 CASSLMGYAETQYF
TRBJ2-3 TRBV12-3/TRBV12-4 CASSRTSGGDTQYF
TRBJ1-4 TRBV20-1 CSARDTKLDPRAGKLFF